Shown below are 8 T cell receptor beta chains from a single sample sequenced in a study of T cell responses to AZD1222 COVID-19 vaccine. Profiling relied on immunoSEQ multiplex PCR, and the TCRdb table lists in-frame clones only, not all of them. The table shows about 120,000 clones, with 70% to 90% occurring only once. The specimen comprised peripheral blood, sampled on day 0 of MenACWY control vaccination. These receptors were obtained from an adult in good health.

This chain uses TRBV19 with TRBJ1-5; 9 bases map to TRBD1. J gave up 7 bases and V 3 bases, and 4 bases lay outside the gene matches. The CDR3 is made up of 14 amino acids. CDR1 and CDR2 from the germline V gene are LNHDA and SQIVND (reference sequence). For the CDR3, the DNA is TGTGCCAGTAGTATGGGACAGGGCGAGCAGCCCCAGCATTTT. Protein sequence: CASSMGQGEQPQHF.

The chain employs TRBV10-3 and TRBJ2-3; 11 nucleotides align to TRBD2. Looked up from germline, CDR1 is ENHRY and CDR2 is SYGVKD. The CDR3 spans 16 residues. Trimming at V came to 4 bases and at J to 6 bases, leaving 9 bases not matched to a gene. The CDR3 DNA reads TGTGCCATCAGTGTAGGTAGCGGGGGGGCAAAGGATACGCAGTATTTT. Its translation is CAISVGSGGAKDTQYF.

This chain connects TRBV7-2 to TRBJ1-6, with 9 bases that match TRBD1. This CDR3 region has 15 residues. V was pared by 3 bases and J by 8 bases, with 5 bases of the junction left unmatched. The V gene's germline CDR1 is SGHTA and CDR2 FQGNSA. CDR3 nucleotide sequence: TGTGCCAGCAGCTTTCGGGACAGGGAGCATTCACCCCTCCACTTT. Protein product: CASSFRDREHSPLHF.

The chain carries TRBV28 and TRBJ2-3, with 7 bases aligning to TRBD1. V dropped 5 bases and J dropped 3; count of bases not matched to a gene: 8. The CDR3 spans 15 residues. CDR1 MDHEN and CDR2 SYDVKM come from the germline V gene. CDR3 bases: TGTGCCAGCAGTCGTCCGGGACAGACGACAGATACGCAGTATTTT. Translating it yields CASSRPGQTTDTQYF.

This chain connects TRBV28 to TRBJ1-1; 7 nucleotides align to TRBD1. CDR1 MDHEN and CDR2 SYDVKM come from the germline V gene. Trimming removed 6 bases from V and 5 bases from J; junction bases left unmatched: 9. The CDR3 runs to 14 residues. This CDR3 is CASRKGGARTEAFF. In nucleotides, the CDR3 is TGTGCCAGCAGGAAAGGGGGCGCGAGAACTGAAGCTTTCTTT.

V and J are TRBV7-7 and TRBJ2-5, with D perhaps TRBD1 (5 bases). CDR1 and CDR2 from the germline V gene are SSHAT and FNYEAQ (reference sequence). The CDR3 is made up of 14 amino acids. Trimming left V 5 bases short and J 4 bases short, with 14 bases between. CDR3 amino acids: CASSHSGFGETQYF. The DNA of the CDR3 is TGTGCCAGCAGCCACTCAGGGTTCGGAGAGACCCAGTACTTC.

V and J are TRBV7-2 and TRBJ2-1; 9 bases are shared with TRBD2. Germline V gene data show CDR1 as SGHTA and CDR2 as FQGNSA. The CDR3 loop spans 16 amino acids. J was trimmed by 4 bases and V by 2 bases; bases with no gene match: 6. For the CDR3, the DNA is TGTGCCAGCAGCTTAACTAGCGGGTTCCTATACAATGAGCAGTTCTTC. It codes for CASSLTSGFLYNEQFF.

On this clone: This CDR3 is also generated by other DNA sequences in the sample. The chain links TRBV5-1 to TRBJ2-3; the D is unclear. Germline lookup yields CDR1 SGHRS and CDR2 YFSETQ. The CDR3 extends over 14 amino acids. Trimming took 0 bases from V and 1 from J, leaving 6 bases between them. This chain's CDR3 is CASSLAPGTDTQYF. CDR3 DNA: TGCGCCAGCAGCTTGGCACCCGGCACAGATACGCAGTATTTT.